Listed below are T cell receptor beta chains from one sample, sequenced in a study of T cell changes during pregnancy in multiple sclerosis. Repertoires were generated with immunoSEQ multiplex PCR, while TCRdb's copy carries only in-frame clones and drops some. Counted here are some 60,000 clones, about 89% occurring once; the ten biggest clones make up under 2%. The sample here was peripheral blood, taken after pregnancy. These receptors came from a female donor with multiple sclerosis, enrolled in a pregnancy study. Both conserved end residues are part of each CDR3. The order of the fields is CDR3 length, clone size, D gene, V gene, J gene, CDR3 protein, CDR3 DNA. A D gene is named only where the DNA matches it firmly. Only part of the rows carry a size: once, few, many, or a class if the clone is expanded.

cdr3_length: 12
clone_size: NA
d_call: NA
v_call: TRBV6-5
j_call: TRBJ2-2
cdr3_aa: CASSSIMGELFF
cdr3_nt: TGTGCCAGCAGTTCTATAATGGGGGAGCTGTTTTTT

cdr3_length: 16
clone_size: NA
d_call: TRBD2
v_call: TRBV7-9
j_call: TRBJ2-1
cdr3_aa: CASSLSLAGSYNEQFF
cdr3_nt: TGTGCCAGCAGCTTAAGCCTAGCGGGTTCCTACAATGAGCAGTTCTTC

cdr3_length: 18
clone_size: NA
d_call: TRBD1
v_call: TRBV11-2
j_call: TRBJ2-6
cdr3_aa: CASRVPGQGNKAANVLTF
cdr3_nt: TGTGCCAGCAGAGTACCGGGACAGGGCAATAAGGCGGCCAACGTCCTGACTTTC

cdr3_length: 18
clone_size: once
d_call: TRBD2
v_call: TRBV7-2
j_call: TRBJ2-7
cdr3_aa: CASSLGTAWRGDLYEQYF
cdr3_nt: TGTGCCAGCAGCTTAGGTACAGCGTGGCGGGGGGACTTATACGAGCAGTACTTC

cdr3_length: 13
clone_size: few
d_call: NA
v_call: TRBV6-4
j_call: TRBJ2-1
cdr3_aa: CASSEDSYNEQFF
cdr3_nt: TGTGCCAGCAGTGAGGACAGTTACAATGAGCAGTTCTTC

cdr3_length: 11
clone_size: NA
d_call: NA
v_call: TRBV30
j_call: TRBJ2-7
cdr3_aa: CAWSLSYEQYF
cdr3_nt: TGTGCCTGGTCACTTTCCTACGAGCAGTACTTC

cdr3_length: 13
clone_size: NA
d_call: NA
v_call: TRBV5-6
j_call: TRBJ2-5
cdr3_aa: CASSRGPGETQYF
cdr3_nt: TGTGCCAGCAGCCGCGGGCCGGGGGAGACCCAGTACTTC

cdr3_length: 15
clone_size: NA
d_call: TRBD2
v_call: TRBV28
j_call: TRBJ2-7
cdr3_aa: CASSASGGPAYEQYF
cdr3_nt: TGTGCCAGCAGTGCCTCGGGAGGGCCCGCCTACGAGCAGTACTTC

cdr3_length: 15
clone_size: NA
d_call: NA
v_call: TRBV7-9
j_call: TRBJ1-4
cdr3_aa: CASSLVRGGDEKLFF
cdr3_nt: TGTGCCAGCAGTCTAGTCCGGGGTGGAGATGAAAAACTGTTTTTT

cdr3_length: 14
clone_size: NA
d_call: NA
v_call: TRBV28
j_call: TRBJ1-1
cdr3_aa: CASAAPRGYTEAFF
cdr3_nt: TGTGCCAGCGCCGCCCCAAGGGGATACACTGAAGCTTTCTTT

cdr3_length: 13
clone_size: NA
d_call: NA
v_call: TRBV9
j_call: TRBJ2-1
cdr3_aa: CASSALVHNEQFF
cdr3_nt: TGTGCCAGCAGCGCCCTAGTCCACAATGAGCAGTTCTTC

cdr3_length: 18
clone_size: NA
d_call: NA
v_call: TRBV28
j_call: TRBJ2-6
cdr3_aa: CASGRGDIRSSGANVLTF
cdr3_nt: TGTGCCAGCGGGAGGGGGGACATAAGAAGCTCTGGGGCCAACGTCCTGACTTTC

cdr3_length: 17
clone_size: NA
d_call: NA
v_call: TRBV4-3
j_call: TRBJ1-4
cdr3_aa: CASSQDPRTTTNEKLFF
cdr3_nt: TGCGCCAGCAGCCAAGATCCCAGGACTACAACTAATGAAAAACTGTTTTTT

cdr3_length: 16
clone_size: NA
d_call: TRBD1
v_call: TRBV2
j_call: TRBJ2-3
cdr3_aa: CASRWDSPPSRGTQYF
cdr3_nt: TGTGCCAGCAGATGGGACAGCCCACCCTCACGAGGTACGCAGTATTTT

cdr3_length: 14
clone_size: NA
d_call: NA
v_call: TRBV4-3
j_call: TRBJ2-1
cdr3_aa: CASSQDSGYNEQFF
cdr3_nt: TGCGCCAGCAGCCAAGATTCAGGGTACAATGAGCAGTTCTTC

cdr3_length: 17
clone_size: NA
d_call: TRBD2
v_call: TRBV2
j_call: TRBJ2-1
cdr3_aa: CASSFSGGAGSYNEQFF
cdr3_nt: TGTGCCAGCAGTTTCAGCGGGGGGGCTGGGTCCTACAATGAGCAGTTCTTC

cdr3_length: 15
clone_size: NA
d_call: TRBD1
v_call: TRBV28
j_call: TRBJ2-7
cdr3_aa: CASSAPGQGVFEQYF
cdr3_nt: TGTGCCAGCAGCGCCCCGGGACAGGGGGTCTTCGAGCAGTACTTC

cdr3_length: 12
clone_size: few
d_call: NA
v_call: TRBV11-2
j_call: TRBJ1-1
cdr3_aa: CASSPLRNEAFF
cdr3_nt: TGTGCCAGCAGCCCCCTGAGGAATGAAGCTTTCTTT

cdr3_length: 15
clone_size: NA
d_call: TRBD2
v_call: TRBV28
j_call: TRBJ2-7
cdr3_aa: CASRGTGGPTYEQYF
cdr3_nt: TGTGCCAGCAGAGGGACGGGGGGACCCACCTACGAGCAGTACTTC

cdr3_length: 16
clone_size: NA
d_call: TRBD1
v_call: TRBV5-6
j_call: TRBJ2-3
cdr3_aa: CASSLFGQEAGDTQYF
cdr3_nt: TGTGCCAGCAGCTTGTTCGGACAGGAGGCGGGAGATACGCAGTATTTT

cdr3_length: 16
clone_size: NA
d_call: NA
v_call: TRBV5-6
j_call: TRBJ1-1
cdr3_aa: CASSLGWGGVNTEAFF
cdr3_nt: TGTGCCAGCAGCTTGGGGTGGGGCGGTGTGAACACTGAAGCTTTCTTT

cdr3_length: 18
clone_size: NA
d_call: TRBD2
v_call: TRBV7-8
j_call: TRBJ2-1
cdr3_aa: CASRTSKGTSGNYNEQFF
cdr3_nt: TGTGCCAGCCGAACTTCAAAAGGGACTAGCGGGAACTACAATGAGCAGTTCTTC

cdr3_length: 13
clone_size: NA
d_call: NA
v_call: TRBV29-1
j_call: TRBJ1-1
cdr3_aa: CSVLPQGNTEAFF
cdr3_nt: TGCAGCGTCCTCCCCCAGGGGAACACTGAAGCTTTCTTT

cdr3_length: 15
clone_size: NA
d_call: NA
v_call: TRBV9
j_call: TRBJ1-2
cdr3_aa: CASSAQLSGNYGYTF
cdr3_nt: TGTGCCAGCAGCGCGCAATTGAGCGGAAACTATGGCTACACCTTC

cdr3_length: 14
clone_size: NA
d_call: NA
v_call: TRBV5-1
j_call: TRBJ1-1
cdr3_aa: CASSHPGGNTEAFF
cdr3_nt: TGCGCCAGCAGCCACCCGGGGGGGAACACTGAAGCTTTCTTT

cdr3_length: 13
clone_size: NA
d_call: NA
v_call: TRBV29-1
j_call: TRBJ2-3
cdr3_aa: CSVEEPSTDTQYF
cdr3_nt: TGCAGCGTTGAAGAGCCCAGTACGGATACGCAGTATTTT

cdr3_length: 18
clone_size: NA
d_call: TRBD1
v_call: TRBV4-1
j_call: TRBJ1-2
cdr3_aa: CASSSLKSGQGEDYGYTF
cdr3_nt: TGCGCCAGCAGCTCCCTAAAATCCGGACAGGGGGAGGACTATGGCTACACCTTC

cdr3_length: 14
clone_size: NA
d_call: TRBD2
v_call: TRBV10-3
j_call: TRBJ2-2
cdr3_aa: CAISALAGSGELFF
cdr3_nt: TGTGCCATCAGTGCGCTAGCGGGGTCCGGGGAGCTGTTTTTT

cdr3_length: 15
clone_size: NA
d_call: TRBD1
v_call: TRBV5-1
j_call: TRBJ1-1
cdr3_aa: CASRALQGEVTEAFF
cdr3_nt: TGCGCCAGCAGGGCATTACAGGGGGAGGTCACTGAAGCTTTCTTT

cdr3_length: 16
clone_size: NA
d_call: NA
v_call: TRBV9
j_call: TRBJ2-5
cdr3_aa: CASSVGGASVQETQYF
cdr3_nt: TGTGCCAGCAGCGTAGGGGGCGCGAGCGTGCAAGAGACCCAGTACTTC

cdr3_length: 19
clone_size: NA
d_call: TRBD2
v_call: TRBV18
j_call: TRBJ2-3
cdr3_aa: CASSPEGLDLRVGTDTQYF
cdr3_nt: TGTGCCAGCTCACCCGAGGGACTAGATTTACGGGTTGGTACAGATACGCAGTATTTT

cdr3_length: 15
clone_size: NA
d_call: NA
v_call: TRBV6-1
j_call: TRBJ1-1
cdr3_aa: CASSAQSRGNTEAFF
cdr3_nt: TGTGCCAGCAGCGCTCAGAGTAGAGGGAACACTGAAGCTTTCTTT

cdr3_length: 15
clone_size: few
d_call: NA
v_call: TRBV7-2
j_call: TRBJ2-1
cdr3_aa: CASSLAPSSYNEQFF
cdr3_nt: TGTGCCAGCAGCTTAGCTCCGAGCTCCTACAATGAGCAGTTCTTC

cdr3_length: 15
clone_size: NA
d_call: TRBD2
v_call: TRBV11-1
j_call: TRBJ2-5
cdr3_aa: CASSLGLAGRETQYF
cdr3_nt: TGTGCCAGCAGCTTAGGGTTAGCGGGGAGGGAGACCCAGTACTTC

cdr3_length: 12
clone_size: NA
d_call: TRBD1
v_call: TRBV2
j_call: TRBJ1-1
cdr3_aa: CASSETGGSAFF
cdr3_nt: TGTGCCAGCAGTGAGACAGGGGGGTCAGCTTTCTTT

cdr3_length: 16
clone_size: medium-sized
d_call: NA
v_call: TRBV4-1
j_call: TRBJ1-1
cdr3_aa: CASSQAPASGNTEAFF
cdr3_nt: TGCGCCAGCAGCCAAGCCCCGGCTTCGGGGAACACTGAAGCTTTCTTT

cdr3_length: 18
clone_size: NA
d_call: TRBD1
v_call: TRBV5-4
j_call: TRBJ1-2
cdr3_aa: CASSLAQAGGPANYGYTF
cdr3_nt: TGTGCCAGCAGCTTGGCTCAGGCAGGGGGCCCAGCTAACTATGGCTACACCTTC

cdr3_length: 14
clone_size: NA
d_call: NA
v_call: TRBV4-1
j_call: TRBJ1-6
cdr3_aa: CASSQGGGYSPLHF
cdr3_nt: TGCGCCAGCAGCCAAGGGGGGGGATATTCACCCCTCCACTTT

cdr3_length: 14
clone_size: NA
d_call: NA
v_call: TRBV11-2
j_call: TRBJ1-6
cdr3_aa: CASSLEAKSSPLHF
cdr3_nt: TGTGCCAGCAGCTTAGAGGCAAAAAGTTCACCCCTCCACTTT

cdr3_length: 15
clone_size: once
d_call: NA
v_call: TRBV7-9
j_call: TRBJ2-7
cdr3_aa: CASSLGASIEYEQYF
cdr3_nt: TGTGCCAGCAGCTTAGGGGCTAGCATTGAGTACGAGCAGTACTTC

cdr3_length: 13
clone_size: NA
d_call: NA
v_call: TRBV13
j_call: TRBJ1-2
cdr3_aa: CASSPPPSYGYTF
cdr3_nt: TGTGCCAGCAGCCCTCCCCCGTCCTATGGCTACACCTTC

cdr3_length: 13
clone_size: NA
d_call: NA
v_call: TRBV2
j_call: TRBJ2-7
cdr3_aa: CASSGEWAGEQYF
cdr3_nt: TGTGCCAGCAGTGGGGAGTGGGCGGGCGAGCAGTACTTC

cdr3_length: 14
clone_size: NA
d_call: TRBD1
v_call: TRBV2
j_call: TRBJ1-6
cdr3_aa: CASKPGQEDSPLHF
cdr3_nt: TGTGCCAGCAAACCGGGACAGGAGGATTCACCCCTCCACTTT

cdr3_length: 16
clone_size: once
d_call: TRBD1
v_call: TRBV9
j_call: TRBJ1-2
cdr3_aa: CASSHPGQGAKYGYTF
cdr3_nt: TGTGCCAGCAGTCATCCGGGACAGGGAGCGAAATATGGCTACACCTTC

cdr3_length: 15
clone_size: few
d_call: TRBD1
v_call: TRBV28
j_call: TRBJ2-5
cdr3_aa: CASSPDRWREETQYF
cdr3_nt: TGTGCCAGCAGTCCGGACAGGTGGCGGGAAGAGACCCAGTACTTC

cdr3_length: 13
clone_size: NA
d_call: TRBD1
v_call: TRBV10-1
j_call: TRBJ1-2
cdr3_aa: CASSPDRGSGYTF
cdr3_nt: TGCGCCAGCAGCCCGGACAGGGGTAGCGGCTACACCTTC

cdr3_length: 14
clone_size: NA
d_call: NA
v_call: TRBV7-9
j_call: TRBJ1-1
cdr3_aa: CASSFDRLNTEAFF
cdr3_nt: TGTGCCAGCAGCTTCGACAGACTGAACACTGAAGCTTTCTTT

cdr3_length: 15
clone_size: NA
d_call: TRBD2
v_call: TRBV7-9
j_call: TRBJ2-3
cdr3_aa: CASSFVAGGTDTQYF
cdr3_nt: TGTGCCAGCAGCTTCGTAGCGGGGGGCACAGATACGCAGTATTTT

cdr3_length: 13
clone_size: NA
d_call: TRBD1
v_call: TRBV5-4
j_call: TRBJ1-1
cdr3_aa: CASSSGTGTEAFF
cdr3_nt: TGTGCCAGCAGCTCGGGGACAGGCACTGAAGCTTTCTTT

cdr3_length: 14
clone_size: NA
d_call: TRBD2
v_call: TRBV28
j_call: TRBJ2-5
cdr3_aa: CASALAGGEETQYF
cdr3_nt: TGTGCCAGTGCCCTAGCGGGGGGTGAAGAGACCCAGTACTTC

cdr3_length: 18
clone_size: few
d_call: NA
v_call: TRBV19
j_call: TRBJ1-4
cdr3_aa: CASSIVTEGPGAGEKLFF
cdr3_nt: TGTGCCAGTAGTATAGTAACAGAGGGGCCAGGGGCGGGTGAAAAACTGTTTTTT

cdr3_length: 17
clone_size: NA
d_call: NA
v_call: TRBV6-1
j_call: TRBJ1-3
cdr3_aa: CASSDPSGTRSGNTIYF
cdr3_nt: TGTGCCAGCAGTGATCCTTCCGGGACTCGCTCTGGAAACACCATATATTTT